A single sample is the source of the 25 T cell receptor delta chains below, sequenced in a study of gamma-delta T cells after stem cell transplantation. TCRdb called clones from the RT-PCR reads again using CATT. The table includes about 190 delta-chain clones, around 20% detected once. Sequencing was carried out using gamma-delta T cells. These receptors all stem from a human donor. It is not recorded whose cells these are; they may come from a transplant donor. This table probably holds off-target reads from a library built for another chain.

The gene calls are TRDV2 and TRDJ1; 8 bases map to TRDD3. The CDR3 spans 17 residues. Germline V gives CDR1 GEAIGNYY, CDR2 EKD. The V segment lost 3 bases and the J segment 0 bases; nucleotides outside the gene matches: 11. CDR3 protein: CACDGVEIGGYTDKLIF. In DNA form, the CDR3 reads TGTGCCTGTGACGGTGTAGAGATTGGGGGATACACCGATAAACTCATCTTT.

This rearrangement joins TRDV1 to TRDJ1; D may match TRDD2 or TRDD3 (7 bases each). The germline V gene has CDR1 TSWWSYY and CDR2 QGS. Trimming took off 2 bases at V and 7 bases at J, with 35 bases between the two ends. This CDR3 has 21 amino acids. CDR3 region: CALGEASFLLTYWGPPGKLIF. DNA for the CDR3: TGTGCTCTTGGGGAAGCCTCCTTCCTGCTGACTTACTGGGGCCCTCCGGGTAAACTCATCTTT.

The CDR3 nucleotides read TGTGCCTGTGACACCGTTTCCCGGAACGATAAACTCATCTTT. Amino acid sequence: CACDTVSRNDKLIF. The genes are TRDV2 and TRDJ1; D gene ambiguous. V lost 0 bases to trimming and J lost 4 bases, with 11 bases between them. Germline CDR1 is GEAIGNYY and CDR2 is EKD. The CDR3 runs 14 residues.

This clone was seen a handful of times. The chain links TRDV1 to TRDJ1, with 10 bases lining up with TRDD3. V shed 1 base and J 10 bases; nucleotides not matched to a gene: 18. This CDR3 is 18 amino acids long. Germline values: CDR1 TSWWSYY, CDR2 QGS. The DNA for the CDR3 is TGTGCTCTTGGGGAACCAGGCCCCTGTACTGGGGGATGTGGGAGACTCATCTTT. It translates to CALGEPGPCTGGCGRLIF.

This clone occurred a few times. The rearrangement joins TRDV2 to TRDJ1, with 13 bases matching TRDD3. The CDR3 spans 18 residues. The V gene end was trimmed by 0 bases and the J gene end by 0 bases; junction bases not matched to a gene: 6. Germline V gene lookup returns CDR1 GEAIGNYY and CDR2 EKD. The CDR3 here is CACDTVLGDTLYTDKLIF. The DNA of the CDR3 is TGTGCCTGTGACACCGTACTGGGGGATACGTTGTACACCGATAAACTCATCTTT.

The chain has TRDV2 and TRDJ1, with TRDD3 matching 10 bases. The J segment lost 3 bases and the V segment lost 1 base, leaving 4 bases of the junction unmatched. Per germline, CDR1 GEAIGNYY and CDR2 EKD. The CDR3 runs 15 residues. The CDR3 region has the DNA TGTGCCTGTGACACAGTGGGGGATACTGCCGATAAACTCATCTTT. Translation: CACDTVGDTADKLIF.

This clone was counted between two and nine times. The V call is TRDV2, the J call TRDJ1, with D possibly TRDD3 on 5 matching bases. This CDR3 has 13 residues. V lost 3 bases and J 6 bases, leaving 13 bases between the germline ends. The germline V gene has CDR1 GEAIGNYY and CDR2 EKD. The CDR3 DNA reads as TGTGCCTGTGACGGTCTTGGGGAAAATAAACTCATCTTT. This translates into CACDGLGENKLIF.

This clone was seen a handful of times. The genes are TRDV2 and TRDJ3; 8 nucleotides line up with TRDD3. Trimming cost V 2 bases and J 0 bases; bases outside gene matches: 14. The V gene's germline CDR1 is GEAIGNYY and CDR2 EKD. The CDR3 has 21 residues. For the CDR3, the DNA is TGTGCCTGTGACAACCTGTCGGCTGGGGGAATGAGCTCCTGGGACACCCGACAGATGTTTTTC. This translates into CACDNLSAGGMSSWDTRQMFF.

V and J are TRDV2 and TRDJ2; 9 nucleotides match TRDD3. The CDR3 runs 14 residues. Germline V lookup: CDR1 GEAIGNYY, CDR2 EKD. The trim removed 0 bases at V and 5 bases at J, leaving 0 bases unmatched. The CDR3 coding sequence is TGTGCCTGTGACACCGGGGGATACACAGCACAACTCTTCTTT. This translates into CACDTGGYTAQLFF.

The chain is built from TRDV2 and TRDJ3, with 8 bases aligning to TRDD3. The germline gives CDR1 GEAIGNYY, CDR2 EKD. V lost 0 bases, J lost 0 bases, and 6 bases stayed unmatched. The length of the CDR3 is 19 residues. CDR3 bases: TGTGCCTGTGACACCGGGGGATATCAGAGCTCCTGGGACACCCGACAGATGTTTTTC. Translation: CACDTGGYQSSWDTRQMFF.

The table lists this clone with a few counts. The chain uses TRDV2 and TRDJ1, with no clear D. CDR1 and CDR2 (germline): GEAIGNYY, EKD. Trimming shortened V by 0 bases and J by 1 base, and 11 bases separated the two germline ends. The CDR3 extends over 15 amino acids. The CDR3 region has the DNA TGTGCCTGTGACACCGTATCTGGAACCACCGATAAACTCATCTTT. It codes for CACDTVSGTTDKLIF.

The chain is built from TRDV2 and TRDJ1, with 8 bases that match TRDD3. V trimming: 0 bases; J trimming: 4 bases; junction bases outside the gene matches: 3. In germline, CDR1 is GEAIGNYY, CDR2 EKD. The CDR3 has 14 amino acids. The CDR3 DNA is TGTGCCTGTGACACCCTGGGGGACAACGATAAACTCATCTTT. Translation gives CACDTLGDNDKLIF.

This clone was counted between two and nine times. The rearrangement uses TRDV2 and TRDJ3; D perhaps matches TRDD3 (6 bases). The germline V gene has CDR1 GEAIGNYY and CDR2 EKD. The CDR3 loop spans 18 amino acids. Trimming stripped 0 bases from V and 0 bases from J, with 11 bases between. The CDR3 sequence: CACDTAGISSWDTRQMFF. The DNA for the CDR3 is TGTGCCTGTGACACCGCGGGGATTAGCTCCTGGGACACCCGACAGATGTTTTTC.

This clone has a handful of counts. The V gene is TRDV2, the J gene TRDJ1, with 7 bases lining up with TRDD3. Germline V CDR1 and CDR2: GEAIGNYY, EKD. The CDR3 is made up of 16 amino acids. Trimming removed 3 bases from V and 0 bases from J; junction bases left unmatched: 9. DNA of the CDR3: TGTGCCTGTGACGCCTTACTGGGGATTCACACCGATAAACTCATCTTT. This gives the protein CACDALLGIHTDKLIF.

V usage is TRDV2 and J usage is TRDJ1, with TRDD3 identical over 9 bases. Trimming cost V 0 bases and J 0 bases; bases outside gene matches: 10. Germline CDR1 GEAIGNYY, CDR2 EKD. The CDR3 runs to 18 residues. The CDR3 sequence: CACDTLLGENKYTDKLIF. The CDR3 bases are TGTGCCTGTGACACCTTACTGGGGGAGAATAAGTACACCGATAAACTCATCTTT.

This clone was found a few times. The CDR3 is CACDTAGGTPAQLFF. In nucleotides, the CDR3 is TGTGCCTGTGACACCGCTGGGGGAACTCCAGCACAACTCTTCTTT. The chain links TRDV2 to TRDJ2, with 8 bases lining up with TRDD3. V gave up 0 bases and J gave up 6 bases; unmatched junction bases: 5. Germline values: CDR1 GEAIGNYY, CDR2 EKD. This CDR3 comprises 15 residues.

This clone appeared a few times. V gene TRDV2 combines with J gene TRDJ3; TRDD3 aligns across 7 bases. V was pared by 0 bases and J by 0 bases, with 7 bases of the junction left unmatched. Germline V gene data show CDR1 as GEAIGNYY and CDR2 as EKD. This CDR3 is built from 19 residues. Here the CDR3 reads CACDTVLGKASWDTRQMFF. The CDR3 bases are TGTGCCTGTGACACCGTACTGGGGAAAGCCTCCTGGGACACCCGACAGATGTTTTTC.

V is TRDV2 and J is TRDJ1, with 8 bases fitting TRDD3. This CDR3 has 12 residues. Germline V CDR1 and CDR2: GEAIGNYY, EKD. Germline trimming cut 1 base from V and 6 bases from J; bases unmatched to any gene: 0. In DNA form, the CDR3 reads TGTGCCTGTGACACTGGGGGATATAAACTCATCTTT. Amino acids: CACDTGGYKLIF.

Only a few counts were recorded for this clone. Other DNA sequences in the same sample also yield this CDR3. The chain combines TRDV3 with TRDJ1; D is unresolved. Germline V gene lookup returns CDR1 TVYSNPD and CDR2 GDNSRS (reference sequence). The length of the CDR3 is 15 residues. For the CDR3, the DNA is TGTGCATTTGAGACCCCTATATCCCACGCCGATAAACTCATCTTT. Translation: CAFETPISHADKLIF.

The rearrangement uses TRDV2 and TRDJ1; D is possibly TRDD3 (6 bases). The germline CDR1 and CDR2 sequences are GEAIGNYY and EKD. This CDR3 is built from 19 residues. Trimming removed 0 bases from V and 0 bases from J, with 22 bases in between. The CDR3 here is CACDTVRNGRDRYTDKLIF. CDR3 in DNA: TGTGCCTGTGACACCGTCCGCAACGGTCGGGATAGGTACACCGATAAACTCATCTTT.

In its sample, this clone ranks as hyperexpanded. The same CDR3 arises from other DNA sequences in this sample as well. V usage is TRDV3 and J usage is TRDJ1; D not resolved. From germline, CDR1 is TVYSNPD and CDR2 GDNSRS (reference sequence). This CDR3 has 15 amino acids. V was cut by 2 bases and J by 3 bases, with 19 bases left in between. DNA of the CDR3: TGTGCCTTTGAGACCCCTATATCCCACGCCGATAAACTCATCTTT. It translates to CAFETPISHADKLIF.

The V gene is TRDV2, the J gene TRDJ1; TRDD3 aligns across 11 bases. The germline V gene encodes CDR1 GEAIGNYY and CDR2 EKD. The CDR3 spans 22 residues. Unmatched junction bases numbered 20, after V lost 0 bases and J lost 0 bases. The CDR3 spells CACDTVSYPVLGDNPYTDKLIF. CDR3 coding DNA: TGTGCCTGTGACACCGTCTCCTACCCGGTACTGGGGGATAACCCTTACACCGATAAACTCATCTTT.

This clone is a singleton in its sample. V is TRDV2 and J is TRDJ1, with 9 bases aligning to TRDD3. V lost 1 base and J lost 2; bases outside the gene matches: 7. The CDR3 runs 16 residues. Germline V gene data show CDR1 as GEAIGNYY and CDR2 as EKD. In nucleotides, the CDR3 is TGTGCCTGTGACACGCTGACTGGGGGACAGACCGATAAACTCATCTTT. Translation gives CACDTLTGGQTDKLIF.

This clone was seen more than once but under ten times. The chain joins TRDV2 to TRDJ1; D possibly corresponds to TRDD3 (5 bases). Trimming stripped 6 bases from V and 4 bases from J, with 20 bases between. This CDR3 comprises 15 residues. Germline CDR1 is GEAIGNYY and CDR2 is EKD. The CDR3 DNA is TGTGCCTGTCTAAATTTACTGGAGAACCGCGATAAACTCATCTTT. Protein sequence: CACLNLLENRDKLIF.

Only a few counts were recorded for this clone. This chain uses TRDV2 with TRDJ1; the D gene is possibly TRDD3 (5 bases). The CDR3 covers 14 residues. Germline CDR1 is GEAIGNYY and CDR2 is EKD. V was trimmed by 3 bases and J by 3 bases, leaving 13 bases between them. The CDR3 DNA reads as TGTGCCTGTGACCCCCTCGGGGACCCCGATAAACTCATCTTT. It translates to CACDPLGDPDKLIF.